The 22 T cell receptor beta chains below come from one sample, sequenced in a study of cytomegalovirus exposure and HLA in healthy donors. The PCR contained 60 Vbeta and 13 Jbeta primers. Here immunoSEQ multiplex PCR was the method, and the copy in TCRdb shows in-frame clones only, minus some. Among approximately 150,000 clones listed, approximately 80% were seen once. Material for sequencing was PBMCs. Receptor source: a male donor in good health and CMV-seronegative.

The chain recombines TRBV2 with TRBJ1-2, with a weak D call TRBD1 (5 bases). The V end was cut by 10 bases, the J end by 5 bases, with 14 bases between. The V gene's germline CDR1 is SNHLY and CDR2 FYNNEI. The CDR3 spans 12 residues. The CDR3 region has the DNA TGTGCCAAAAGGGAAGGGGTGTATGGCTACACCTTC. It codes for CAKREGVYGYTF. Looking up the rest from reference TRBV2 and TRBJ1-2 gives the full variable domain: EPEVTQTPSHQVTQMGQEVILRCVPISNHLYFYWYRQILGQKVEFLVSFYNNEISEKSEIFDDQFSVERPDGSNFTLKIRSTKLEDSAMYFCAKREGVYGYTFGSGTRLTVV.

J is TRBJ2-3 and V is TRBV29-1, with D maybe TRBD1 (6 bases). V gave up 3 bases and J gave up 5 bases, with 9 bases separating them. The CDR3 has 12 residues. Per the germline V gene, CDR1 is SQVTM and CDR2 is ANQGSEA. CDR3 sequence reads: CSVDRGEDTQYF. For the CDR3, the DNA is TGCAGCGTTGACAGGGGAGAAGATACGCAGTATTTT.

The chain links TRBV27 to TRBJ1-6; TRBD1 matches at 7 bases. Germline V gene lookup returns CDR1 MNHEY and CDR2 SMNVEV (reference sequence). V lost 6 bases, J lost 0 bases, and 11 bases stayed unmatched. The CDR3 length is 18 residues. The CDR3 spells CASSLTSDRSSYNSPLHF. The CDR3 bases are TGTGCCAGCAGCCTCACCTCGGACAGGAGCTCCTATAATTCACCCCTCCACTTT.

V is TRBV4-2 and J is TRBJ2-1; 9 bases map to TRBD2. Germline V gives CDR1 LGHNA, CDR2 YNFKEQ. The J segment lost 1 base and the V segment lost 5 bases, leaving 6 bases of the junction unmatched. CDR3 length: 16 amino acids. CDR3 sequence: CASSKGGLASYNEQFF. CDR3 DNA: TGTGCCAGCAGCAAAGGGGGACTAGCATCCTACAATGAGCAGTTCTTC.

In nucleotides, the CDR3 is TGTGCCAGCTCACCCTTGGACAGGGGACTGGCTAATGAAAAACTGTTTTTT. Its translation is CASSPLDRGLANEKLFF. V and J are TRBV18 and TRBJ1-4; 9 bases line up with TRBD1. V was clipped by 3 bases and J by 3 bases; unmatched bases: 8. Germline CDR1 and CDR2: KGHSH and LQKENI. CDR3 length: 17 residues. The full variable domain, its missing parts supplied by reference TRBV18 and TRBJ1-4, is NAGVMQNPRHLVRRRGQEARLRCSPMKGHSHVYWYRQLPEEGLKFMVYLQKENIIDESGMPKERFSAEFPKEGPSILRIQQVVRGDSAAYFCASSPLDRGLANEKLFFGSGTQLSVL.

J is TRBJ1-5 and V is TRBV5-1, with 7 bases that match TRBD1. CDR1 is SGHRS, CDR2 YFSETQ, per germline. V shed 4 bases, J shed 7 bases, and the junction held 8 bases outside the gene matches. This CDR3 contains 14 residues. The CDR3 nucleotides read TGCGCCAGCAGCCCCGACAGGGCGGCGCAGCCCCAGCATTTT. Encoded protein: CASSPDRAAQPQHF.

V and J are TRBV28 and TRBJ1-1, with 7 positions matching TRBD1. V trimming: 6 bases; J trimming: 1 base; junction bases outside the gene matches: 8. The CDR3 has 15 residues. Germline assignment: CDR1 MDHEN and CDR2 SYDVKM. For the CDR3, the DNA is TGTGCCAGCAGACTCCAGGGACAGCCGAACACTGAAGCTTTCTTT. Translation gives CASRLQGQPNTEAFF.

V usage is TRBV6-1 and J usage is TRBJ2-1; TRBD2 agrees at 8 bases. V trimming: 4 bases; J trimming: 3 bases; junction bases outside the gene matches: 8. Germline-derived CDR1 and CDR2 are MNHNS and SASEGT. The CDR3 covers 16 residues. CDR3 sequence reads: CASSAPRAGDYNEQFF. The CDR3 region has the DNA TGTGCCAGCAGTGCCCCTCGAGCGGGAGACTACAATGAGCAGTTCTTC.

The chain couples TRBV7-3 to TRBJ2-7; 8 bases match TRBD2. The CDR3 has 15 residues. The germline gives CDR1 SGHTA, CDR2 FQGTGA. The V segment lost 5 bases and the J segment 2 bases; nucleotides outside the gene matches: 8. This chain's CDR3 is CASSVTSGLTYEQYF. Written as DNA, the CDR3 is TGTGCCAGCAGCGTCACTAGCGGTTTAACCTACGAGCAGTACTTC.

The chain recombines TRBV7-3 with TRBJ1-1; D may be TRBD1 (6 bases). V shed 2 bases and J shed 4 bases, with 8 bases lying between them. This CDR3 spans 13 amino acids. CDR1 is SGHTA, CDR2 FQGTGA, per germline. Here the CDR3 DNA reads TGTGCCAGCAGCTTAGGGGGGGCCACTGAAGCTTTCTTT. It translates to CASSLGGATEAFF.

The chain combines TRBV4-1 with TRBJ1-4, with D perhaps TRBD1 (5 bases). V lost 4 bases to trimming and J lost 4 bases, with 16 bases between them. The CDR3 covers 16 residues. The germline V gene has CDR1 MGHRA and CDR2 YSYEKL. The CDR3 loop is CASSPYLSGNNEKLFF. CDR3 sequence (DNA): TGCGCCAGCAGCCCCTACTTATCAGGGAATAATGAAAAACTGTTTTTT.

The V call is TRBV5-1, the J call TRBJ2-2; 8 positions match TRBD1. This CDR3 region has 14 residues. Germline assignment: CDR1 SGHRS and CDR2 YFSETQ. V was pared by 8 bases and J by 3 bases, with 6 bases of the junction left unmatched. DNA for the CDR3: TGCGCCAGTCGACAGGGGTCGGACACCGGGGAGCTGTTTTTT. Protein sequence: CASRQGSDTGELFF.

This chain links TRBV7-2 with TRBJ1-2; 11 nucleotides match TRBD1. Per germline, CDR1 SGHTA and CDR2 FQGNSA. V dropped 2 bases and J dropped 8; count of bases not matched to a gene: 7. The CDR3 has 15 residues. The CDR3 sequence: CASSLYRDRGFGYTF. In nucleotides, the CDR3 is TGTGCCAGCAGCTTATACCGGGACAGGGGGTTCGGCTACACCTTC.

A word on this clone: A read error may account for a junction end that differs from germline. The CDR3 here is CSSSLEGEEYF. DNA of the CDR3: TGTTCCAGCAGCTTAGAGGGAGAGGAATACTTC. The rearrangement links TRBV7-9 to TRBJ2-7, with a weak D call TRBD2 (5 bases). The germline V gene encodes CDR1 SEHNR and CDR2 FQNEAQ (reference sequence). The CDR3 length is 11 residues.

Remarks on this clone: The sample holds other DNA sequences that translate to the same CDR3. The chain links TRBV28 to TRBJ1-5, with a tentative D call TRBD1 (5 bases). Trimming removed 5 bases at V and 6 bases at J, with 20 bases between. This CDR3 contains 16 residues. CDR1 and CDR2 from the germline V gene are MDHEN and SYDVKM. The CDR3 sequence: CASSPPRQGGGQPQHF. CDR3 nucleotides: TGTGCCAGCAGTCCACCTCGGCAGGGAGGAGGTCAGCCCCAGCATTTT.

V gene TRBV29-1 combines with J gene TRBJ1-1; D remains unclear. The V end was cut by 4 bases, the J end by 2 bases, with 11 bases between. Germline-derived CDR1 and CDR2 are SQVTM and ANQGSEA. CDR3 length equals 13 residues. This chain's CDR3 is CSVAFWRNTEAFF. The DNA of the CDR3 is TGCAGCGTTGCCTTTTGGAGAAACACTGAAGCTTTCTTT.

The J gene is TRBJ1-1, the V gene TRBV30; no definite D call. There are 12 residues in the CDR3. Per the germline V gene, CDR1 is GTSNPN and CDR2 is SVGIG (reference sequence). V was trimmed by 4 bases and J by 3 bases, leaving 9 bases between them. The DNA of the CDR3 is TGTGCCTGGAAGGGAGGGTACACTGAAGCTTTCTTT. Translated: CAWKGGYTEAFF.

In DNA form, the CDR3 reads TGTGCCAGCAGTAGTGAAATAGCCGCTTCCCCAGATACGCAGTATTTT. This codes for CASSSEIAASPDTQYF. The genes are TRBV27 and TRBJ2-3; no reliable D call. This CDR3 contains 16 residues. V lost 5 bases and J lost 4, with 19 bases in between. Germline V gene sequence: CDR1 MNHEY, CDR2 SMNVEV (reference sequence).

In DNA form, the CDR3 reads TGCGCCAGCAGCCATCCCCGTGAGGCCGGGGCCAACGTCCTGACTTTC. Its translation is CASSHPREAGANVLTF. This rearrangement joins TRBV4-1 to TRBJ2-6; unclear D gene. Per the germline V gene, CDR1 is MGHRA and CDR2 is YSYEKL. V was shortened by 3 bases and J by 4 bases, with 13 bases between the two germline ends. The CDR3 totals 16 residues.

The chain links TRBV4-2 to TRBJ2-7; the match to TRBD1 covers 8 bases. Germline CDR1 reads LGHNA; CDR2 reads YNFKEQ. V was pared by 4 bases and J by 5 bases, with 4 bases of the junction left unmatched. The CDR3 has 13 amino acids. The CDR3 sequence is CASSRGQGDEQYF. The CDR3 DNA reads as TGTGCCAGCAGCCGCGGACAGGGCGACGAGCAGTACTTC.

This clone was counted between two and nine times. The chain recombines TRBV5-1 with TRBJ2-2; 7 nucleotides match TRBD1. Germline-derived CDR1 and CDR2 are SGHRS and YFSETQ. The ends lost 6 bases at V and 1 base at J; junction bases unmatched: 12. There are 17 residues in the CDR3. The CDR3 DNA follows: TGCGCCAGCACCGCCGCAGGGGGTACTTTGAACACCGGGGAGCTGTTTTTT. It translates to CASTAAGGTLNTGELFF.

This chain uses TRBV7-9 with TRBJ1-1; D gene ambiguous. Germline-derived CDR1 and CDR2 are SEHNR and FQNEAQ (reference sequence). V was trimmed by 4 bases and J by 0 bases, leaving 12 bases between them. The CDR3 runs to 15 residues. The DNA for the CDR3 is TGTGCCAGCAGCTATCAGTCGTCCTTGAACACTGAAGCTTTCTTT. Translating it yields CASSYQSSLNTEAFF.